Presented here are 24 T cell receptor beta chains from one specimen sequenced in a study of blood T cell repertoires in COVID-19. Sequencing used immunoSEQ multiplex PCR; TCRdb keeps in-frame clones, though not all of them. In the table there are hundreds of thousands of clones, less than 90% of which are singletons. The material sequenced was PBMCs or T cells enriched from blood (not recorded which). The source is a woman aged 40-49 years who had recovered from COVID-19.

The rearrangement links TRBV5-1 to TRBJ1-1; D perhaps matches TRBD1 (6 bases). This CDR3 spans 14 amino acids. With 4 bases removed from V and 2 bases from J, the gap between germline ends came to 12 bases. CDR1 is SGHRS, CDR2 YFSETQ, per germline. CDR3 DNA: TGCGCCAGCAGCCTCGGACAGTATAACACTGAAGCTTTCTTT. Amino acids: CASSLGQYNTEAFF.

CDR3 loop: CASRGQGLGGNTIYF. CDR3 nucleotide sequence: TGTGCCAGCAGGGGACAGGGGCTCGGAGGAAACACCATATATTTT. V usage is TRBV6-6 and J usage is TRBJ1-3; 10 nucleotides match TRBD1. This CDR3 region has 15 residues. CDR1 and CDR2 (germline): MNHNY, SVGAGI (reference sequence). Losses at the gene ends were 6 bases for V and 4 bases for J; bases not matched to a gene: 6.

DNA of the CDR3: TGTGCCAGCAGTGACTCCGGACAGGGAAACACCATATATTTT. It specifies CASSDSGQGNTIYF. The rearrangement uses TRBV2 and TRBJ1-3; D is perhaps TRBD1 (6 bases). The CDR3 spans 14 residues. Deletions cut 3 bases from V and 4 bases from J, with 10 bases between. The germline CDR1 and CDR2 sequences are SNHLY and FYNNEI.

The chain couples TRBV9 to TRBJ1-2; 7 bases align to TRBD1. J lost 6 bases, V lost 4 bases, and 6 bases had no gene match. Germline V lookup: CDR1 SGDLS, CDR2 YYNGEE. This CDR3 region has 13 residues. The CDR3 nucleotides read TGTGCCAGCAGCCGCGACAGGGAGAATGGCTACACCTTC. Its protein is CASSRDRENGYTF.

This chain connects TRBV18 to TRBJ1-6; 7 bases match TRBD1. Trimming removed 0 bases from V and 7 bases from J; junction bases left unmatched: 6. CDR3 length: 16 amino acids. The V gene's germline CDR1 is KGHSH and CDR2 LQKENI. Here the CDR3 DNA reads TGTGCCAGCTCACCACCTGGCAGGGGGGACAATTCACCCCTCCACTTT. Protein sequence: CASSPPGRGDNSPLHF.

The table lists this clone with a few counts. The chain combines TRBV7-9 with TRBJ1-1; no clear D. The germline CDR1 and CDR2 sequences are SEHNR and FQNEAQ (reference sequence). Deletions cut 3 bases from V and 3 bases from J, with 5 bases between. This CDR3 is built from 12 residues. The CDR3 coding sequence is TGTGCCAGCAGCTTCGGGGACACTGAAGCTTTCTTT. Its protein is CASSFGDTEAFF.

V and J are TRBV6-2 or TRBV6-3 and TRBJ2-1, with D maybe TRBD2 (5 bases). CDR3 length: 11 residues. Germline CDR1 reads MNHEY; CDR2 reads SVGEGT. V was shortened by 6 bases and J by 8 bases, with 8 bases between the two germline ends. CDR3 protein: CASSPRDEQFF. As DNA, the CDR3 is TGTGCCAGCAGCCCGCGGGATGAGCAGTTCTTC.

The CDR3 here is CASSWGGGDSPLHF. The CDR3 DNA follows: TGTGCCAGCAGCTGGGGAGGGGGAGATTCACCCCTCCACTTT. This chain links TRBV5-5 with TRBJ1-6; weak D call: TRBD1 (6 bases). CDR3 size: 14 residues. V shed 3 bases and J shed 8 bases, with 12 bases lying between them. The germline V gene encodes CDR1 SGHKS and CDR2 YYEKEE (reference sequence).

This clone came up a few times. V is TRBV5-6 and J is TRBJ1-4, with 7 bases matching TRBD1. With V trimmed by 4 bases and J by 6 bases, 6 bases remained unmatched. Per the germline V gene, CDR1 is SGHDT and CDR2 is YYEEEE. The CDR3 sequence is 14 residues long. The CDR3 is CASSLGQVDEKLFF. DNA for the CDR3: TGTGCCAGCAGCCTTGGACAGGTAGATGAAAAACTGTTTTTT.

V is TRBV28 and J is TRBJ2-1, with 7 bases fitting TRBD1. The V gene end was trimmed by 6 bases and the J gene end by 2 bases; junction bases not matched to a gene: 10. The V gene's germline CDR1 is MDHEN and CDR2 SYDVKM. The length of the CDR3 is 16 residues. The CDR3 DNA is TGTGCCAGCAGGGGGTTTACAGGGGTCGCCTACAATGAGCAGTTCTTC. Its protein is CASRGFTGVAYNEQFF.

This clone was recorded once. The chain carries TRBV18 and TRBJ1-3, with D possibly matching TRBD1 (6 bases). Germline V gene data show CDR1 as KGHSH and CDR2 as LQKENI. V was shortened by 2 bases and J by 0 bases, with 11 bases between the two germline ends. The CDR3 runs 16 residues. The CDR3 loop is CASSPNRQVSGNTIYF. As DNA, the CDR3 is TGTGCCAGCTCACCAAACAGACAGGTCTCTGGAAACACCATATATTTT.

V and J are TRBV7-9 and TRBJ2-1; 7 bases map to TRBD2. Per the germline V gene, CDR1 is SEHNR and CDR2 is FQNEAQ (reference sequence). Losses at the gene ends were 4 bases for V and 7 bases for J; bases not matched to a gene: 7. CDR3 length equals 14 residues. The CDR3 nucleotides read TGTGCCAGCAGCTACCGGGAGGTCTCAAATGAGCAGTTCTTC. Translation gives CASSYREVSNEQFF.

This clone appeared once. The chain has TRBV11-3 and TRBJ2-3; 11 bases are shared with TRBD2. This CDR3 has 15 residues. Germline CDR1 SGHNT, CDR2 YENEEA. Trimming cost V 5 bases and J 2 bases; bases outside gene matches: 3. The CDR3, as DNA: TGTGCCAGCAGCCAGGGACTAGCGGACACAGATACGCAGTATTTT. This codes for CASSQGLADTDTQYF.

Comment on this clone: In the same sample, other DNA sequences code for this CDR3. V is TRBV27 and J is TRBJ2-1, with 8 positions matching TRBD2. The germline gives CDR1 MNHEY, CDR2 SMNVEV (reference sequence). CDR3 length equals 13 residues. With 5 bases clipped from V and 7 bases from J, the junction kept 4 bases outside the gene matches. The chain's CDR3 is CASSPSGGNEQFF. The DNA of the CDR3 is TGTGCCAGCAGTCCCTCGGGGGGGAATGAGCAGTTCTTC.

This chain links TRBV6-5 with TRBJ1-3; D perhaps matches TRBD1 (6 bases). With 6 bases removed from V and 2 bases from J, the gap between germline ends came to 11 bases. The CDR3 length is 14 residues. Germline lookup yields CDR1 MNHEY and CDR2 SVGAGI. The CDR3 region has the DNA TGTGCCAGCAGGGTCAGGGGACCTGGAAACACCATATATTTT. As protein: CASRVRGPGNTIYF.

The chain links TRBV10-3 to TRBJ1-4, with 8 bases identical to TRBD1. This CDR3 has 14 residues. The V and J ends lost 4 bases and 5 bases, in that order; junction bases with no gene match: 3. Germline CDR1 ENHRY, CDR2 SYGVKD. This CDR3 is CAISAGTGNEKLFF. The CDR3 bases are TGTGCCATCAGTGCCGGGACAGGCAATGAAAAACTGTTTTTT.

The CDR3 DNA reads as TGCAGCGTTGAGGGGAACAGGGGGCCCGATGGCTACACCTTC. The encoded protein is CSVEGNRGPDGYTF. This chain uses TRBV29-1 with TRBJ1-2, with TRBD1 matching over 9 bases. The CDR3 covers 14 residues. The V segment lost 3 bases and the J segment 6 bases; nucleotides outside the gene matches: 8. Germline lookup yields CDR1 SQVTM and CDR2 ANQGSEA. The complete variable domain, with remaining parts taken from reference TRBV29-1 and TRBJ1-2, reads SAVISQKPSRDICQRGTSLTIQCQVDSQVTMMFWYRQQPGQSLTLIATANQGSEATYESGFVIDKFPISRPNLTFSTLTVSNMSPEDSSIYLCSVEGNRGPDGYTFGSGTRLTVV.

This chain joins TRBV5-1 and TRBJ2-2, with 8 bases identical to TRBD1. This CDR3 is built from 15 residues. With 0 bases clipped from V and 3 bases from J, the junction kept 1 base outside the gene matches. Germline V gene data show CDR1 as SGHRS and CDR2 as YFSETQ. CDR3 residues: CASSLEDRDTGELFF. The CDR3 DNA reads TGCGCCAGCAGCTTGGAGGACAGGGACACCGGGGAGCTGTTTTTT.

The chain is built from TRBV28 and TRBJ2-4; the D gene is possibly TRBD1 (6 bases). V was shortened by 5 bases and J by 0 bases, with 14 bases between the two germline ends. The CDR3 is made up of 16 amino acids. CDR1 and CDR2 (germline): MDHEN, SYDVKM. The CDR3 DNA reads TGTGCCAGCAGTAAGACAGGAAAAATAGCCAAAAACATTCAGTACTTC. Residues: CASSKTGKIAKNIQYF.

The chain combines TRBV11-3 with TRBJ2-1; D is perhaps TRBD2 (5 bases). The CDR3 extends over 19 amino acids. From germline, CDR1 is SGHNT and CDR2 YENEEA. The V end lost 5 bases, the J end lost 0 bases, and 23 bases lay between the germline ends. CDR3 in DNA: TGTGCCAGCAGCCCCCGAATTCGGGTGGGGAGACTCTCCTACAATGAGCAGTTCTTC. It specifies CASSPRIRVGRLSYNEQFF.

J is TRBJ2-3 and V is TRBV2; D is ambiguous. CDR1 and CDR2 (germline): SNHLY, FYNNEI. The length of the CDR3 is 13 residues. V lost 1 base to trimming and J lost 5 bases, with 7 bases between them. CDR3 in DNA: TGTGCCAGCAGTGAAGGCCCGGGAGATACGCAGTATTTT. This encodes CASSEGPGDTQYF.

The CDR3 region is CASSLRGQNSPLHF. CDR3 nucleotides: TGTGCCAGCAGCCTAAGGGGCCAAAATTCACCCCTCCACTTT. The V and J genes are TRBV5-4 and TRBJ1-6, with D tentatively TRBD1 (5 bases). Trimming left V 4 bases short and J 7 bases short, with 12 bases between. Germline V gene data show CDR1 as SGHNT and CDR2 as YYREEE (reference sequence). This CDR3 is 14 amino acids long.

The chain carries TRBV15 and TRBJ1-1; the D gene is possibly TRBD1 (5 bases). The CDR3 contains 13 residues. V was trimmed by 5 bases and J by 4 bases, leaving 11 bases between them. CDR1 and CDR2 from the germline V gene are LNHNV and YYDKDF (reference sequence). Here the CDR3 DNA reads TGTGCCACCAGCGGAATAAGGGGCACTGAAGCTTTCTTT. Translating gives CATSGIRGTEAFF.

DNA of the CDR3: TGTGCCAGCAGCGAGAATGGAGCGGGAGGGCCGACAGATACGCAGTATTTT. Its translation: CASSENGAGGPTDTQYF. The chain combines TRBV5-6 with TRBJ2-3, with 10 nucleotides matching TRBD2. Germline CDR1 and CDR2: SGHDT and YYEEEE. The CDR3 extends over 17 amino acids. J lost 3 bases, V lost 4 bases, and 11 bases had no gene match.